This TCR beta chain was identified in a study of T cell responses to AZD1222 COVID-19 vaccine. Study-level results: Without day 14 samples, only post-peak T cell repertoires were studied. Compared with day 0, the breadth and depth of the Spike-specific TCR repertoire rose significantly after two doses of AZD1222. Donors were chiefly white British, with a greater number of females, and clonal diversity was perhaps underestimated. Vaccine-associated CD4 TCRs ranged over spike, dominating at 160-218 and 743-854.

Sequencing used immunoSEQ multiplex PCR; TCRdb keeps in-frame clones, though not all of them. Of 160,000 or so clones in the sample, about 89% were seen once. A note on this clone: Its antigen remains unidentified.

V gave up 1 base and J gave up 1 base; unmatched junction bases: 3. CDR3 length equals 16 residues. Germline CDR1 LNHNV, CDR2 YYDKDF (reference sequence). This TCR was sampled from an adult in good health. The chain recombines TRBV15 with TRBJ1-2, with TRBD1 identical over 10 bases. This specimen was peripheral blood, taken on day 0 of AZD1222 vaccination. The CDR3 loop is CATSRGGTGDNYGYTF. The CDR3 DNA sequence: TGTGCCACCAGCAGAGGCGGGACAGGGGATAACTATGGCTACACCTTC.